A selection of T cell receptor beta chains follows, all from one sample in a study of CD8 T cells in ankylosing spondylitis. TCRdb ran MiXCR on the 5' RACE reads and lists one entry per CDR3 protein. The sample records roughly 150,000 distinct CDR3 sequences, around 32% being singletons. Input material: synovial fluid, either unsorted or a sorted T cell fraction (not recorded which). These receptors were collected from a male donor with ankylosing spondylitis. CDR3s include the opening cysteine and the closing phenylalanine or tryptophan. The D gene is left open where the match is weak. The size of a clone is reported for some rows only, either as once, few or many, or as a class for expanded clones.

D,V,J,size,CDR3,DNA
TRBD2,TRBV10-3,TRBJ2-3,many,CAISDPSGGAGDTQYF,TGTGCCATCAGTGATCCCAGCGGGGGGGCAGGTGATACGCAGTATTTT
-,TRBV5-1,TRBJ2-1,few,CASSLGLASYNEQFF,TGCGCCAGCAGCTTGGGGCTAGCCTCCTACAATGAGCAGTTCTTC
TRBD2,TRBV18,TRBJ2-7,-,CASSPGLAGASSYEQYF,TGTGCCAGCTCACCGGGACTAGCGGGGGCCAGCTCCTACGAGCAGTACTTC
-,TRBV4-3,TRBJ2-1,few,CASSQGGGALRQFF,TGCGCCAGCAGCCAAGGAGGCGGCGCACTACGGCAGTTCTTC
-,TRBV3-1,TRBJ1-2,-,CASSQVRGPGGYTF,TGTGCCAGCAGCCAAGTCCGGGGGCCGGGGGGCTACACCTTC
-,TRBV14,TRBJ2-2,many,CASSRQVYTGELFF,TGTGCCAGCAGCCGGCAGGTCTACACCGGGGAGCTGTTTTTT
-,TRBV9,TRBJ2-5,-,CASSSAGMGTQETQYF,TGTGCCAGCAGCTCGGCAGGGATGGGCACCCAAGAGACCCAGTACTTC
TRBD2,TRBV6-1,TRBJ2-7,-,CASSEDPAGGSYEQYF,TGTGCCAGCAGTGAAGATCCAGCGGGGGGATCCTACGAGCAGTACTTC
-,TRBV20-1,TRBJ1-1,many,CSAIPIGHNTEAFF,TGCAGTGCTATACCGATCGGACACAACACTGAAGCTTTCTTT
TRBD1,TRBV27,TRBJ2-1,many,CASSFRDRGSEQFF,TGTGCCAGCAGTTTTCGGGACAGGGGCAGTGAGCAGTTCTTC
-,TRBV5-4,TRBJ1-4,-,CASSEVRGSGKLFF,TGTGCCAGCAGCGAGGTCCGGGGTTCTGGAAAACTGTTTTTT
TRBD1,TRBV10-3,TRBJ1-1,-,CAINPGTGVDTEAFF,TGTGCCATCAACCCCGGGACAGGGGTTGACACTGAAGCTTTCTTT
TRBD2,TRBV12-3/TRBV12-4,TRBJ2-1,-,CASSLAGTSGRYTGEQFF,TGTGCCAGCAGTTTAGCCGGGACTAGCGGGAGGTATACGGGTGAGCAGTTCTTC
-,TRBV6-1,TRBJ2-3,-,CASSKLTSSTDTQYF,TGTGCCAGCAGTAAATTGACTAGTAGCACAGATACGCAGTATTTT
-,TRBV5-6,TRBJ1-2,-,CASSLVPGSDYGYTF,TGTGCCAGCAGCTTGGTTCCAGGGAGCGACTATGGCTACACCTTC
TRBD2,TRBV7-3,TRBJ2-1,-,CASSLWLAGGPYNYNEQFF,TGTGCCAGCAGCTTATGGTTAGCGGGGGGCCCATATAACTACAATGAGCAGTTCTTC
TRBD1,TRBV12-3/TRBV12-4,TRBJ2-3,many,CASRRTGGTDTQYF,TGTGCCAGCAGACGGACAGGGGGCACAGATACGCAGTATTTT
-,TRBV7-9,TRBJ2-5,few,CASTQGAGTQYF,TGTGCCAGTACACAGGGAGCCGGGACCCAGTACTTC
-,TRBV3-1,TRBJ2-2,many,CASSRLGSANTGELFF,TGTGCCAGCAGCCGACTAGGGTCCGCGAACACCGGGGAGCTGTTTTTT
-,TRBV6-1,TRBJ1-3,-,CAQAPPAKTGNTIYF,TGTGCCCAGGCCCCTCCGGCAAAAACGGGAAACACCATATATTTT
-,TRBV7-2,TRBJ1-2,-,CASSLATDYGYTF,TGTGCCAGCAGCTTAGCCACGGACTATGGCTACACCTTC
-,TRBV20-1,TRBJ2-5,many,CSARGAEETQYF,TGCAGTGCTAGAGGGGCAGAAGAGACCCAGTACTTC
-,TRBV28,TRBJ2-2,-,CASKILQGPAGELFF,TGTGCCAGCAAAATCCTACAGGGTCCGGCCGGGGAGCTGTTTTTT
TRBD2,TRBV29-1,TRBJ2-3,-,CSVGRIAGVGDTQYF,TGCAGCGTCGGCCGTATAGCGGGAGTGGGAGATACGCAGTATTTT
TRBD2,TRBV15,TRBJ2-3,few,CATSRDSAAGGPPTDTQYF,TGTGCCACCAGCAGAGATTCGGCAGCGGGGGGACCCCCCACAGATACGCAGTATTTT
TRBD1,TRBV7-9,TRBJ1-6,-,CASSLGTGGGSPLHF,TGTGCCAGCAGCCTTGGGACAGGGGGTGGGTCACCCCTCCACTTT
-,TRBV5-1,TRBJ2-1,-,CASRRLATIEDEQFF,TGCGCCAGCAGACGTCTAGCGACAATTGAAGATGAGCAGTTCTTC
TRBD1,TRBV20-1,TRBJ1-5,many,CSASGTGTNQPQHF,TGCAGTGCGTCCGGGACAGGGACCAATCAGCCCCAGCATTTT
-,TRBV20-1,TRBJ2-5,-,CSARHRSFTETQYF,TGCAGTGCTAGACATCGCTCTTTTACGGAGACCCAGTACTTC
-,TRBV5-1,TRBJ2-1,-,CASSSGHTTYNEQFF,TGCGCCAGCAGCTCGGGACACACCACCTACAATGAGCAGTTCTTC
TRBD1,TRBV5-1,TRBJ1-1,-,CASSLAWDRVDTEAFF,TGCGCCAGCAGCTTGGCCTGGGACAGGGTCGACACTGAAGCTTTCTTT
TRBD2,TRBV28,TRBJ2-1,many,CASGRGTGDPSGRAGEQFF,TGTGCCAGCGGAAGGGGGACAGGGGATCCTAGCGGGAGGGCCGGTGAGCAGTTCTTC
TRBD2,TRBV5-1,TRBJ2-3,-,CASSPGGLTDTQYF,TGCGCCAGCAGCCCGGGGGGGCTCACAGATACGCAGTATTTT
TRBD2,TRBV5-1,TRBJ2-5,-,CASSKGTSGEETQYF,TGCGCCAGCAGCAAAGGGACTAGCGGGGAAGAGACCCAGTACTTC
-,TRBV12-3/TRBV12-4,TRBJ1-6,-,CASSSRDRTNSPLHF,TGTGCCAGCAGTTCCAGAGACAGGACTAATTCACCCCTCCACTTT
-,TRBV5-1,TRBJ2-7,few,CASSLVLGAPYEQYF,TGCGCCAGCAGCTTGGTCTTGGGAGCGCCCTACGAGCAGTACTTC
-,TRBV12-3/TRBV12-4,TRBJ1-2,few,CASSLALAGQRLGYTF,TGTGCCAGCAGTTTAGCGTTGGCAGGACAGAGGCTGGGCTACACCTTC
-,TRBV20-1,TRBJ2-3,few,CSGTGEIGDTQYF,TGCAGTGGCACCGGGGAAATAGGAGATACGCAGTATTTT
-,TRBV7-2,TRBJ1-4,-,CASSRPQGIFGEKLFF,TGTGCCAGCAGTCGCCCGCAGGGAATCTTTGGTGAAAAACTGTTTTTT
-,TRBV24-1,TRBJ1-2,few,CATSDVQGYGYTF,TGTGCCACCAGTGACGTACAGGGTTACGGCTACACCTTC
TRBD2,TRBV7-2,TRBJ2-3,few,CASSLDSGGTDTQYF,TGTGCCAGCAGCTTAGACAGCGGGGGCACAGATACGCAGTATTTT
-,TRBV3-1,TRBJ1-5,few,CASSPDGSGGPQHF,TGTGCCAGCAGCCCGGACGGGAGTGGGGGGCCCCAGCATTTT
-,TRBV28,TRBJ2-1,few,CASSLDPGEQFF,TGTGCCAGCAGCCTCGACCCTGGAGAGCAGTTCTTC
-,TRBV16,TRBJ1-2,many,CASSQSGTPKAYGYTF,TGTGCCAGCAGCCAATCCGGGACACCCAAGGCCTATGGCTACACCTTC
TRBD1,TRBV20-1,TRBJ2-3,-,CSARDADRGRTDTQYF,TGCAGTGCTAGAGACGCCGACAGGGGGAGGACAGATACGCAGTATTTT
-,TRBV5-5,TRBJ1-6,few,CASSLGGPPLHF,TGTGCCAGCAGCTTAGGTGGGCCACCCCTCCACTTT
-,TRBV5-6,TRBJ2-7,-,CASTPGPSATYEQYF,TGTGCCAGCACCCCAGGTCCATCCGCAACCTACGAGCAGTACTTC
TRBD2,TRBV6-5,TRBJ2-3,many,CASSSSGGATDTQYF,TGTGCCAGCAGTTCTAGCGGGGGGGCCACAGATACGCAGTATTTT
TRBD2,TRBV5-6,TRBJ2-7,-,CASSNALPGGGTYEQYF,TGTGCCAGCAGCAACGCGCTCCCGGGCGGGGGAACCTACGAGCAGTACTTC
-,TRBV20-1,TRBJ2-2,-,CSARSLGATGELFF,TGCAGTGCTAGATCTTTGGGGGCCACCGGGGAGCTGTTTTTT
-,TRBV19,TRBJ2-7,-,CASSPHKGITYEQYF,TGTGCCAGTAGTCCCCATAAGGGGATTACGTACGAGCAGTACTTC
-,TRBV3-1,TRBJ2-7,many,CASSQLYSSYEQYF,TGTGCCAGCAGCCAACTCTACAGCTCCTACGAGCAGTACTTC
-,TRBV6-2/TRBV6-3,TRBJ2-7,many,CASSYPKRGEQYF,TGTGCCAGCAGTTACCCCAAGCGAGGCGAGCAGTACTTC
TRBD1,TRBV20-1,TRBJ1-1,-,CSAKGQYTEAFF,TGCAGTGCTAAGGGACAGTACACTGAAGCTTTCTTT
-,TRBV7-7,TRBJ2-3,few,CASSLEAADTQYF,TGTGCCAGCAGCCTCGAGGCAGCAGATACGCAGTATTTT